These T cell receptor beta chains were read from a single sample in a study of blood T cell repertoires in COVID-19. Clones were read by immunoSEQ multiplex PCR, and TCRdb kept only the in-frame ones, dropping some. The sample includes just under 250,000 clones, roughly 90% seen only once; the top ten take over 4%. The sequencing input was PBMCs or T cells enriched from blood (not recorded which). The receptors were sampled from a woman in her thirties who had recovered from COVID-19. CDR3s include the opening cysteine and the closing phenylalanine or tryptophan. The size field is filled for only some rows; it gives once, few, many or a size class.

>NA|TRBJ1-6|TRBV28
CASSTGTGGYSPLHF
>NA|TRBJ2-1|TRBV7-9
CASSPRLAGGPRGSNEQFF
>NA|TRBJ1-6|TRBV5-5
CASSLGQGPPLHF
>NA|TRBJ1-1|TRBV2
CASSRGQYGEAFF
>NA|TRBJ1-4|TRBV5-1
CASSQQGAVNEKLFF
>NA|TRBJ1-2|TRBV29-1
CSVGDRVYGYTF
>NA|TRBJ1-2|TRBV6-2/TRBV6-3
CASSYARTGGYGYTF
>NA|TRBJ1-2|TRBV19
CASTHLGRTGDGYGYTF
>NA|TRBJ1-5|TRBV30
CAWSVGQGRQPQHF
>NA|TRBJ1-1|TRBV28
CASSLFRGRYTEAFF
>once|TRBJ2-7|TRBV30
CAWSVGGRAMYF
>NA|TRBJ2-2|TRBV27
CASSLQSVYTGELFF
>NA|TRBJ1-2|TRBV7-9
CASSPIAGAHGYTF
>NA|TRBJ1-1|TRBV19
CASNQDSWAEAFF
>NA|TRBJ1-3|TRBV15
CATSRDRQGPNTIYF
>NA|TRBJ1-2|TRBV19
CASSGQADPNYGYTF
>NA|TRBJ2-5|TRBV19
CASTAGAGQETQYF
>once|TRBJ1-1|TRBV12-3/TRBV12-4
CASRPDSNTEAFF
>NA|TRBJ1-1|TRBV5-1
CASIERTGRDTEAFF
>NA|TRBJ2-1|TRBV24-1
CATARDSPYNEQFF
>NA|TRBJ2-1|TRBV6-5
CASSYSAGNYNEQFF
>NA|TRBJ1-2|TRBV27
CASSFFGEANYGYTF
>NA|TRBJ2-7|TRBV19
CASSMQREVGNEQYF
>NA|TRBJ2-5|TRBV5-4
CASSLGTSGGGETQYF
>NA|TRBJ1-6|TRBV5-8
CASSGDRNSPLHF
>NA|TRBJ1-1|TRBV28
CASSPRGMNTEAFF
>NA|TRBJ2-1|TRBV6-2/TRBV6-3
CASSQQREGYNEQFF
>once|TRBJ2-1|TRBV4-1
CASSQGGDWGYYDEQFF
>NA|TRBJ2-7|TRBV28
CASLAGDTYEQYF
>NA|TRBJ2-5|TRBV28
CASSYAYKGRGETQYF
>NA|TRBJ1-5|TRBV7-8
CASSIGGRGFSNQPQHF
>NA|TRBJ1-5|TRBV10-3
CAISEKGAQGDQPQHF
>NA|TRBJ1-2|TRBV18
CASSQAERGNYGYTF
>NA|TRBJ2-1|TRBV14
CASSQQIIEIDSHRYNEQFF
>NA|TRBJ2-5|TRBV5-8
CASSPTSGTQETQYF
>NA|TRBJ2-1|TRBV28
CASSLLTGGLNEQFF
>few|TRBJ2-1|TRBV9
CASRREDSYNEQFF
>NA|TRBJ1-3|TRBV27
CASSLWAGTGNTIYF
>NA|TRBJ2-1|TRBV9
CASSVAGETYNEQFF
>NA|TRBJ2-1|TRBV19
CASSQTSGRGNEQFF